This TCR beta chain appears in the sequencing data of a study of blood T cells in healthy people across ages. Across the whole study: About one barcoded TCR beta cDNA was captured per two T cells.

The CDR3 sequence is 15 residues long. From germline, CDR1 is SNHLY and CDR2 FYNNEI. With 2 bases clipped from V and 9 bases from J, the junction kept 10 bases outside the gene matches. It was roughly 10 milliliters of peripheral blood that were drawn from each donor. A J-beta primer mix and a sample-barcoded 5' primer were used in a second PCR of about 7 to 12 cycles. One entry per CDR3 protein, called by TCRdb with MiXCR from the 5' RACE reads. This table holds around 1.5 million distinct CDR3 sequences, 59% found once. Sequenced: blood. The chain employs TRBV2 and TRBJ2-1, with 7 bases matching TRBD2. This TCR came from a man aged 18 to 29 in good health. The CDR3 DNA is TGTGCCAGCAGTGAATTGGGGGGGGAACCTGGTGAGCAGTTCTTC. This encodes CASSELGGEPGEQFF.